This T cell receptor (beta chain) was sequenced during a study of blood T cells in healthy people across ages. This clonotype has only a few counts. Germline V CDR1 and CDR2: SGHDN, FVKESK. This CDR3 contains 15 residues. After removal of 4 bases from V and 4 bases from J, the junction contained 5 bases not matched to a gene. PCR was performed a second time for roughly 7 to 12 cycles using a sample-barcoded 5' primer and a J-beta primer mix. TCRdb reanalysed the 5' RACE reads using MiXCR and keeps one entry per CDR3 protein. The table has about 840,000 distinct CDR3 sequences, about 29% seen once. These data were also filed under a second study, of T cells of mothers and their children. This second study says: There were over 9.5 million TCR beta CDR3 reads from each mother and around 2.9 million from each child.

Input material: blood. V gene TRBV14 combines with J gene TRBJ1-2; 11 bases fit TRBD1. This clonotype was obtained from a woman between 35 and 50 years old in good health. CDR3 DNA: TGTGCCAGCAGCCCGCGGGACAGGGGGTTCTATGGCTACACCTTC. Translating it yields CASSPRDRGFYGYTF.